This entry lists 16 T cell receptor beta chains sequenced from one sample in a study of CXCR3-negative and CXCR3-positive naive CD8 T cells. UMI labels and 5' RACE were used to prepare the TRB cDNA libraries. TCRdb reanalyzed the 5' RACE reads and collapses them to one entry per CDR3 protein, without DNA. Its clone listing holds about 94,000 distinct CDR3 sequences. Antigens of these TCRs are unknown. Study-wide results and caveats: Naive cells with CXCR3 showed TRB CDR3s that were more hydrophobic than those in CXCR3-negative naive cells.

Input material: naive CXCR3+ CD8+ T cells from blood. The subset: CD45RO-CCR7+CD27+CD95- naive CD8+ T cells expressing CXCR3 (TNR3+). These TCRs come from a human donor in good health. Some clones in this sample may be carry-over from other donors' samples.

V usage is TRBV28 and J usage is TRBJ2-7; TCRdb returns TRBD1, unconfirmable since there is no DNA. The CDR3 runs 14 residues. Looked up from germline, CDR1 is MDHEN and CDR2 is SYDVKM. CDR3 sequence: CASSLLDRDDEQYF.

This rearrangement joins TRBV7-9 to TRBJ2-6. CDR1 is SEHNR and CDR2 is FQNEAQ in the germline V gene (reference sequence). The CDR3 extends over 15 amino acids. CDR3 sequence reads: CAAAYGSSGANVLTF.

The rearrangement links TRBV6-2 or TRBV6-3 to TRBJ2-1; TCRdb picks TRBD2, but there is no DNA to check that call. The germline V gene encodes CDR1 MNHEY and CDR2 SVGEGT. The CDR3 has 15 amino acids. The CDR3 spells CASSYSGLGVDEQFF.

The chain couples TRBV7-8 to TRBJ2-6; TCRdb calls TRBD2, which cannot be checked without DNA. Germline assignment: CDR1 SGHVS and CDR2 FQNEAQ. This CDR3 comprises 16 residues. The CDR3 reads CASSLWALSGANVLTF.

The rearrangement links TRBV3-1 to TRBJ2-4; the TRBD1 assignment by TCRdb is unverifiable without DNA. The germline CDR1 and CDR2 sequences are LGHDT and YNNKEL (reference sequence). This CDR3 region has 16 residues. The CDR3: CASSQEGKGQGNIQYF.

J is TRBJ2-1 and V is TRBV7-3; TCRdb selects TRBD2, and the lack of DNA leaves this call unchecked. This CDR3 has 16 residues. Germline CDR1 is SGHTA and CDR2 is FQGTGA. CDR3 in amino acids: CASSPLASGISYEQFF.

The J gene is TRBJ2-7, the V gene TRBV13; the TRBD2 assignment by TCRdb is unverifiable without DNA. This CDR3 comprises 15 residues. Germline V gene data show CDR1 as PRHDT and CDR2 as FYEKMQ (reference sequence). The CDR3 loop is CASSLTSGRGNEQYF. Looking up the rest from reference TRBV13 and TRBJ2-7 gives the full variable domain: AAGVIQSPRHLIKEKRETATLKCYPIPRHDTVYWYQQGPGQDPQFLISFYEKMQSDKGSIPDRFSAQQFSDYHSELNMSSLELGDSALYFCASSLTSGRGNEQYFGPGTRLTVT.

The rearrangement links TRBV29-1 to TRBJ2-1; the TCRdb D gene call, TRBD1, has no DNA to confirm it. This CDR3 region has 13 residues. Germline-derived CDR1 and CDR2 are SQVTM and ANQGSEA. CDR3 region: CSAGANSYNEQFF.

The chain's CDR3 is CASSLFTGATTYTGELFF. V usage is TRBV5-8 and J usage is TRBJ2-2; TCRdb returns TRBD1, unconfirmable since there is no DNA. The CDR3 is made up of 18 amino acids. Germline V gene data show CDR1 as SGHTS and CDR2 as YDEGEE.

The V call is TRBV29-1, the J call TRBJ1-1. Germline CDR1 SQVTM, CDR2 ANQGSEA. This CDR3 region has 13 residues. The CDR3 sequence: CSVEDGEGSVAFF.

The chain combines TRBV5-1 with TRBJ2-5. The CDR3 has 16 residues. Per germline, CDR1 SGHRS and CDR2 YFSETQ. The CDR3 here is CASSLVETGYQETQYF.

This chain links TRBV14 with TRBJ2-7; the D call of TRBD2 rests on TCRdb alone, since no DNA is present to check it. Germline assignment: CDR1 SGHDN and CDR2 FVKESK. The CDR3 is 17 residues long. Here the CDR3 reads CASSQGASGSLSYEQYF.

This rearrangement joins TRBV6-6 to TRBJ2-1; without DNA, the TCRdb call of TRBD1 cannot be checked. CDR3 length equals 14 residues. Per the germline V gene, CDR1 is MNHNY and CDR2 is SVGAGI (reference sequence). This CDR3 reads CASSSAGQHNEQFF.

The genes are TRBV28 and TRBJ1-1. The germline V gene has CDR1 MDHEN and CDR2 SYDVKM. This CDR3 is 15 amino acids long. The chain's CDR3 is CASSELRRPNTEAFF.

The chain has TRBV21-1 and TRBJ1-1. TRBV21-1 is termed a pseudogene. This CDR3 has 15 amino acids. This chain's CDR3 is CASSNEHRMNTEAFF.

This chain joins TRBV13 and TRBJ2-6. The germline V gene has CDR1 PRHDT and CDR2 FYEKMQ (reference sequence). The CDR3 extends over 16 amino acids. The CDR3 loop reads CASSLGQGSGANVLTF.